The T cell receptor (beta chain) described here comes from a study of blood T cells in healthy people across ages. Study observations and caveats: Conclusively comparing naive with antigen-experienced cells was impossible with unsorted PBMCs. Percentage of naive T cells showed a strong correlation with TCR beta diversity.

For the second PCR, which ran for roughly 6 to 12 cycles, a sample-barcoded 5' primer and a J-beta primer mix were used. TCRdb recomputed calls from the 5' RACE reads with MiXCR, one row per CDR3 protein. The data contain around 1.7 million distinct CDR3 sequences, 28% of them singletons. A word on this clonotype: Its antigen is undetermined.

Germline V gene lookup returns CDR1 KGHDR and CDR2 SFDVKD. V lost 6 bases and J 4 bases, leaving 12 bases between the germline ends. This CDR3 is 14 amino acids long. Sequenced input: blood. The rearrangement uses TRBV24-1 and TRBJ1-5; tentatively, D is TRBD1 (5 bases). The clonotype comes from a woman under 40 in good health. CDR3 DNA sequence: TGTGCCACCAGTCCCCAGGGTCGGAATCAGCCCCAGCATTTT. It encodes CATSPQGRNQPQHF.